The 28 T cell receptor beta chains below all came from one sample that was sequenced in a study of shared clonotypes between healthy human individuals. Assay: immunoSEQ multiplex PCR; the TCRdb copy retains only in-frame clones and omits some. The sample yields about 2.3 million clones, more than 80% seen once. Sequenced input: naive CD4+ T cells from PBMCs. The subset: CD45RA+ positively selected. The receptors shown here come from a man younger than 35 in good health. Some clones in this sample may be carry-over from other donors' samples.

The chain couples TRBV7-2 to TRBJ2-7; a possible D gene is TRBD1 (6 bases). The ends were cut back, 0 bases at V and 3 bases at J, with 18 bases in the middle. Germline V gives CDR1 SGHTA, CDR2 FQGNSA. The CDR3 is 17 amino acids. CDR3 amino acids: CASSLAATGSLSYEQYF. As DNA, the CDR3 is TGTGCCAGCAGCTTAGCCGCGACAGGATCCCTTAGCTACGAGCAGTACTTC.

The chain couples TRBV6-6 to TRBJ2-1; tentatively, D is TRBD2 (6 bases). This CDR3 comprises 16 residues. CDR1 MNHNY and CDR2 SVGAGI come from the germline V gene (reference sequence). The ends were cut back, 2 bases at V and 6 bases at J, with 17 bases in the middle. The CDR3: CASSYLAGRNANEQFF. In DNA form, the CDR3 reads TGTGCCAGCAGTTACCTGGCGGGGAGGAATGCCAATGAGCAGTTCTTC.

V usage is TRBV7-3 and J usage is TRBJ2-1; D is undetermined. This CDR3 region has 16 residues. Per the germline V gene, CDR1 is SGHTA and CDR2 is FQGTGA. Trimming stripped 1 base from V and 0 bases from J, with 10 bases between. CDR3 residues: CASSLIRASSYNEQFF. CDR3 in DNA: TGTGCCAGCAGCTTAATACGAGCGAGCTCCTACAATGAGCAGTTCTTC.

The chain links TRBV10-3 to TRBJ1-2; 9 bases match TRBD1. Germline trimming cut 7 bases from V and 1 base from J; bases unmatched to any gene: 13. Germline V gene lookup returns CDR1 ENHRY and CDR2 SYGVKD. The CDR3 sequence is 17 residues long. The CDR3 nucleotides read TGTGCCATCACCACGAGGGGACAGGGATCTCATAACTATGGCTACACCTTC. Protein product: CAITTRGQGSHNYGYTF.

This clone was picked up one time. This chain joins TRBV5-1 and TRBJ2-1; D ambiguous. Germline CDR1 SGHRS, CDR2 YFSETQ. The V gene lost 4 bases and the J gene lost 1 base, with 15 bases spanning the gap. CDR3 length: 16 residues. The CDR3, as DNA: TGCGCCAGCAGCCCGGTCGCGGTGGGTTCCTACAATGAGCAGTTCTTC. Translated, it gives CASSPVAVGSYNEQFF.

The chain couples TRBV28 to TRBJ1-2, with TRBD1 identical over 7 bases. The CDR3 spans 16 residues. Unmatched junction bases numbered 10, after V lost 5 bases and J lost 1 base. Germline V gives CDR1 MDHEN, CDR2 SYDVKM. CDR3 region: CASSQTHRGNNYGYTF. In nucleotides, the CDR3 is TGTGCCAGCAGTCAAACACACAGGGGAAATAACTATGGCTACACCTTC.

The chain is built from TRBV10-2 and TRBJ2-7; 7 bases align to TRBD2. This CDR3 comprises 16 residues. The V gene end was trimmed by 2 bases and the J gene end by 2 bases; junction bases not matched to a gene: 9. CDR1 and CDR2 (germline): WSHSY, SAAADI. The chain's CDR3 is CASSEPQKGRAYEQYF. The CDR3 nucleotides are TGCGCCAGCAGTGAGCCCCAGAAAGGGAGGGCCTACGAGCAGTACTTC.

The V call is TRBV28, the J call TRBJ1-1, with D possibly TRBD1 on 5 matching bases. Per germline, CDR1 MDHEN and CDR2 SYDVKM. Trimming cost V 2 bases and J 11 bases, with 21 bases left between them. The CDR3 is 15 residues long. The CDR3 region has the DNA TGTGCCAGCAGTTTACGCCAGGGAGTTATCTTGAGGGCTTTCTTT. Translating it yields CASSLRQGVILRAFF.

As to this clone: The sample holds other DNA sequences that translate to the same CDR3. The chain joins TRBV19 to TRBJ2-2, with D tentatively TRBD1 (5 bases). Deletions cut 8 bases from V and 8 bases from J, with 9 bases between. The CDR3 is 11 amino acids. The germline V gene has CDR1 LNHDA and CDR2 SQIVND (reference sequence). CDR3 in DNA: TGTGCCAGTTCCAACAGGGGGGAGCTGTTTTTT. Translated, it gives CASSNRGELFF.

The CDR3 protein is CASSDRGRDTQYF. Here the CDR3 DNA reads TGTGCCAGCAGTGATAGGGGGAGAGATACGCAGTATTTT. The gene calls are TRBV25-1 and TRBJ2-3; maybe TRBD1 (6 bases). The V gene lost 3 bases and the J gene lost 5 bases, with 9 bases spanning the gap. The CDR3 has 13 amino acids. Germline CDR1 MGHDK, CDR2 SYGVNS.

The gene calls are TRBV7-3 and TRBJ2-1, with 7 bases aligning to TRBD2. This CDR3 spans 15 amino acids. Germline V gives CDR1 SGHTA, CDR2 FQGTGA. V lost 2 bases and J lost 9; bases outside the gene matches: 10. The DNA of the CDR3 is TGTGCCAGCAGCTTAGTAGCGGGCCCTACAGGTGAGCAGTTCTTC. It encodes CASSLVAGPTGEQFF.

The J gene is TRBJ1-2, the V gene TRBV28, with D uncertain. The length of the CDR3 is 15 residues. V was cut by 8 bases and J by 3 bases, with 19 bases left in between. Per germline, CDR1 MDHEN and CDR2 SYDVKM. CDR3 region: CASRTSGGLHYGYTF. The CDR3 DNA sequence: TGTGCCAGCCGAACCAGCGGAGGGCTTCACTATGGCTACACCTTC.

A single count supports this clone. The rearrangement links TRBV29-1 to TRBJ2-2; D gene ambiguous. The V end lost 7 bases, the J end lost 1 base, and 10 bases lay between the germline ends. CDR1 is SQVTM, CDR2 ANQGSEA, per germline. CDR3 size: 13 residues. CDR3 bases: TGCAGCGCCTTTGTTGGGAACACCGGGGAGCTGTTTTTT. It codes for CSAFVGNTGELFF.

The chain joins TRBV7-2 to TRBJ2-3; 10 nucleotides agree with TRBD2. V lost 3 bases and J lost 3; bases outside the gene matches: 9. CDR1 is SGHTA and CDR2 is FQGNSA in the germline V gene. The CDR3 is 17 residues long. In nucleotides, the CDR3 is TGTGCCAGCAGCTTGCGGCCTAGCGGGAGCGGGACAGATACGCAGTATTTT. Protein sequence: CASSLRPSGSGTDTQYF.

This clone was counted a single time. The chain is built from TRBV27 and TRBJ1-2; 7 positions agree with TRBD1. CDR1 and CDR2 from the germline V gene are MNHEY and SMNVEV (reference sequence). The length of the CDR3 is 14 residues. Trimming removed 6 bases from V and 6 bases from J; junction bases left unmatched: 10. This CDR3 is CASSSQTGTDGYTF. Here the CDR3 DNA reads TGTGCCAGCAGCTCCCAAACAGGGACAGATGGCTACACCTTC.

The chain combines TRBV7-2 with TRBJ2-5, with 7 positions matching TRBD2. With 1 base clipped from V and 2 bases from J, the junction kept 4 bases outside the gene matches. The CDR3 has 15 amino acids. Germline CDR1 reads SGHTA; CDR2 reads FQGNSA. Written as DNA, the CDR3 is TGTGCCAGCAGCTTAGTTCGGGGGGAACAAGAGACCCAGTACTTC. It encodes CASSLVRGEQETQYF. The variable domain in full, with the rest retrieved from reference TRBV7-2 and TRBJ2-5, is GAGVSQSPSNKVTEKGKDVELRCDPISGHTALYWYRQSLGQGLEFLIYFQGNSAPDKSGLPSDRFSAERTGGSVSTLTIQRTQQEDSAVYLCASSLVRGEQETQYFGPGTRLLVL.

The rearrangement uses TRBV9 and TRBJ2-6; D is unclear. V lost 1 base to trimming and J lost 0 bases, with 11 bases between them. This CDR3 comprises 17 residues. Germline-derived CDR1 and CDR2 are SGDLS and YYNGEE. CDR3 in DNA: TGTGCCAGCAGCGTAATGTGGGGTCCCTCTGGGGCCAACGTCCTGACTTTC. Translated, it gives CASSVMWGPSGANVLTF.

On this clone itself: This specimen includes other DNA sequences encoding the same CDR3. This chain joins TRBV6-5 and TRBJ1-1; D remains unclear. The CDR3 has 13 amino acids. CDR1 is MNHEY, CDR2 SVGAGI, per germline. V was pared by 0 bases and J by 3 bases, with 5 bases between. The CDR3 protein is CASSYSPDTEAFF. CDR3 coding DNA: TGTGCCAGCAGTTACTCTCCGGACACTGAAGCTTTCTTT.

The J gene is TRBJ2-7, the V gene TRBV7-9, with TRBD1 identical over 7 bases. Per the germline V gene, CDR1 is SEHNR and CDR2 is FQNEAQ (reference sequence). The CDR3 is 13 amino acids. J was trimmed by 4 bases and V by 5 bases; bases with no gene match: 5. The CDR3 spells CASSPRGIYEQYF. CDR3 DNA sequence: TGTGCCAGCAGCCCCAGGGGGATTTACGAGCAGTACTTC.

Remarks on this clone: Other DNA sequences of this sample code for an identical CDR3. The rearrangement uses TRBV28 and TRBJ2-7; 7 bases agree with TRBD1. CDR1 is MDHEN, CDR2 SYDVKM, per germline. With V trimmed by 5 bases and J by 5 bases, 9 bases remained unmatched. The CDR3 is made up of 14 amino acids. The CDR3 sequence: CASSPNRGADEQYF. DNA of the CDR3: TGTGCCAGCAGTCCCAACAGGGGCGCGGACGAGCAGTACTTC.

The CDR3 DNA reads as TGTGCCAGCACTCTGGCAGGGGATTTCAGTACAGATACGCAGTATTTT. Protein sequence: CASTLAGDFSTDTQYF. The chain has TRBV2 and TRBJ2-3; D perhaps matches TRBD1 (6 bases). This CDR3 is 16 amino acids long. V lost 7 bases, J lost 3 bases, and 20 bases lay in between. Germline CDR1 SNHLY, CDR2 FYNNEI.

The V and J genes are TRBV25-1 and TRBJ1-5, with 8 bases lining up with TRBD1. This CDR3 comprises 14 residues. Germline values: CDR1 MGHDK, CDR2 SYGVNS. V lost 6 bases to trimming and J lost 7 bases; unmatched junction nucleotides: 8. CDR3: CASSQGQGEQPQHF. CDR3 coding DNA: TGTGCCAGCAGCCAAGGACAGGGAGAACAGCCCCAGCATTTT. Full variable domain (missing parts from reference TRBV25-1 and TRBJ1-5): EADIYQTPRYLVIGTGKKITLECSQTMGHDKMYWYQQDPGMELHLIHYSYGVNSTEKGDLSSESTVSRIRTEHFPLTLESARPSHTSQYLCASSQGQGEQPQHFGDGTRLSIL.

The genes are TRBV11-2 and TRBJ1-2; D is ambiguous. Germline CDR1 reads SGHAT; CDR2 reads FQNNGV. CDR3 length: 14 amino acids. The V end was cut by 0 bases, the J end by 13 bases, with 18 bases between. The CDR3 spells CASSLDSSTAAGTF. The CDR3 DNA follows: TGTGCCAGCAGCTTAGATTCGAGTACGGCAGCAGGCACCTTC. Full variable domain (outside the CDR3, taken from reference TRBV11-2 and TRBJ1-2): EAGVAQSPRYKIIEKRQSVAFWCNPISGHATLYWYQQILGQGPKLLIQFQNNGVVDDSQLPKDRFSAERLKGVDSTLKIQPAKLEDSAVYLCASSLDSSTAAGTFGSGTRLTVV.

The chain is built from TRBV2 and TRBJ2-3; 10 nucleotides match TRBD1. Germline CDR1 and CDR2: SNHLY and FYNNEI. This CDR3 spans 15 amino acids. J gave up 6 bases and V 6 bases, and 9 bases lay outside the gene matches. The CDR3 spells CASRRDRGREDTQYF. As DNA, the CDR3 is TGTGCCAGCAGACGGGACAGGGGCCGGGAGGATACGCAGTATTTT.

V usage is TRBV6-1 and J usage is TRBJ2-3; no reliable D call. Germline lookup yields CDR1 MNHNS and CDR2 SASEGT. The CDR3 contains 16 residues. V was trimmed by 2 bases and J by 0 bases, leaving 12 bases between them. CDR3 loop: CASSERGITSTDTQYF. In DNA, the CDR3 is TGTGCCAGCAGTGAACGAGGCATCACTAGCACAGATACGCAGTATTTT.

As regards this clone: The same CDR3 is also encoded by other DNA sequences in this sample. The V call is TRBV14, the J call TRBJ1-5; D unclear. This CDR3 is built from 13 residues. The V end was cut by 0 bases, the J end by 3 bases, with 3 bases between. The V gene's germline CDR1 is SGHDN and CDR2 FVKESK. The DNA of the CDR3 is TGTGCCAGCAGCCAAGATTACAATCAGCCCCAGCATTTT. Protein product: CASSQDYNQPQHF.

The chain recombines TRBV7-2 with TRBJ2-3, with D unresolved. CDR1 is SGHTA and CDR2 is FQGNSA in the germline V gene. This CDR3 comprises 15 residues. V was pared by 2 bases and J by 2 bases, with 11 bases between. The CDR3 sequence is CASSLIGGFTDTQYF. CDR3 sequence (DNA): TGTGCCAGCAGCTTAATAGGTGGATTCACAGATACGCAGTATTTT.

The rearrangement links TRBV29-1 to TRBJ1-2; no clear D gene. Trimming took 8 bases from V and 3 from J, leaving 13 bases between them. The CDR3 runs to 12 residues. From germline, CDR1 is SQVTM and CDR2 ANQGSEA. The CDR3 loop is CSYSGQYYGYTF. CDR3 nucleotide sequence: TGCAGCTACTCCGGGCAGTACTATGGCTACACCTTC.